The 10 T cell receptor beta chains in this list originate from one sample, sequenced in a study of regulatory T cells in long-lasting Graves disease. CDR3-region Arm-PCR and iRepertoire HTBI primers produced the TCR beta libraries. TCRdb independently ran MiXCR on the multiplex PCR reads; one entry per CDR3 protein. The sample has some 500,000 distinct CDR3 sequences, about 14% seen once; the top ten hold roughly a tenth. Indicated time point: newly diagnosed GD, antithyroid drugs for less than 3 months. From RNA extracted from PBMCs, the TCR library was made. The same sample was also used in a study of T cells in Graves' hyperthyroidism and ophthalmopathy.

Sample: peripheral blood mononuclear cells (PBMCs), taken at new diagnosis, from a patient treated with antithyroid drugs. These receptors were obtained from a man aged 25 to 40 with Graves disease.

This clonotype occurred many times. J is TRBJ1-5 and V is TRBV20-1; maybe TRBD1 (5 bases). Trimming left V 5 bases short and J 4 bases short, with 15 bases between. CDR3 length equals 14 residues. The germline V gene has CDR1 DFQATT and CDR2 SNEGSKA (reference sequence). CDR3 nucleotides: TGCAGTGCTTCCCGGGACTGGGGGAATCAGCCCCAGCATTTT. As protein: CSASRDWGNQPQHF.

There are a few counts of this clonotype. The chain has TRBV6-2 or TRBV6-3 and TRBJ1-2; D unresolved. CDR3 length: 15 residues. V gave up 5 bases and J gave up 4 bases, with 17 bases separating them. CDR1 and CDR2 (germline): MNHEY, SVGEGT. The CDR3 DNA sequence: TGTGCCAGCAGTGCCACGGGCAGCCTAGGCTATGGCTACACCTTC. It translates to CASSATGSLGYGYTF.

This clonotype was recorded many times. The chain has TRBV6-1 and TRBJ2-5; perhaps TRBD2 as D (5 bases). Germline CDR1 MNHNS, CDR2 SASEGT. CDR3 size: 14 residues. V lost 7 bases and J 1 base, leaving 13 bases between the germline ends. CDR3 region: CASNAPRGQETQYF. CDR3 DNA: TGTGCCAGCAACGCACCTCGGGGCCAAGAGACCCAGTACTTC.

This clonotype was seen repeatedly, ten times or more. The rearrangement links TRBV7-6 to TRBJ2-2; the D is unclear. Germline V gives CDR1 SGHVS, CDR2 FNYEAQ. This CDR3 comprises 12 residues. V was trimmed by 2 bases and J by 5 bases, leaving 3 bases between them. For the CDR3, the DNA is TGTGCCAGCAGCTTACATACCGGGGAGCTGTTTTTT. Its protein is CASSLHTGELFF.

This clonotype has ten or more counts. The chain recombines TRBV19 with TRBJ2-7; perhaps TRBD2 as D (6 bases). Trimming removed 5 bases from V and 0 bases from J, with 14 bases in between. CDR3 length: 15 amino acids. Germline CDR1 reads LNHDA; CDR2 reads SQIVND (reference sequence). The CDR3 reads CASSAAGLPSYEQYF. CDR3 in DNA: TGTGCCAGTAGTGCAGCGGGCCTCCCCTCCTACGAGCAGTACTTC.

The sample holds many counts of this clonotype. The chain uses TRBV30 and TRBJ2-5; D not resolved. The CDR3 is 11 amino acids. Trimming took off 0 bases at V and 5 bases at J, with 4 bases between the two ends. CDR1 and CDR2 (germline): GTSNPN, SVGIG (reference sequence). The CDR3 sequence is CAWSVLETQYF. The CDR3 coding sequence is TGTGCCTGGAGTGTCCTTGAGACCCAGTACTTC.

This clonotype was detected many times. The chain is built from TRBV2 and TRBJ2-1; either TRBD1 or TRBD2 may supply D (6 bases each). The CDR3 contains 14 residues. Germline CDR1 reads SNHLY; CDR2 reads FYNNEI. V lost 7 bases and J lost 0, with 10 bases in between. The CDR3: CASTPGASYNEQFF. DNA for the CDR3: TGTGCCAGCACCCCGGGGGCCTCCTACAATGAGCAGTTCTTC.

This clonotype has at least ten counts. The rearrangement links TRBV6-1 to TRBJ1-1, with a possible D match to TRBD1 (5 bases). V lost 7 bases to trimming and J lost 0 bases, with 18 bases between them. The CDR3 loop spans 16 amino acids. Germline loops: CDR1 MNHNS, CDR2 SASEGT. The CDR3 DNA reads TGTGCCAGCACCTATACCTCAGGGACCGTGAACACTGAAGCTTTCTTT. Residues: CASTYTSGTVNTEAFF.

This clonotype was counted many times. The chain links TRBV20-1 to TRBJ2-2; possibly TRBD1 for D (6 bases). The V and J ends lost 6 bases and 0 bases respectively, with 14 bases between them. The CDR3 has 15 residues. Germline loops: CDR1 DFQATT, CDR2 SNEGSKA (reference sequence). CDR3 sequence (DNA): TGCAGTGCCACCCAGGGGACCGCGAACACCGGGGAGCTGTTTTTT. It codes for CSATQGTANTGELFF.

The table lists this clonotype with a few counts. This chain joins TRBV6-1 and TRBJ1-1; D gene uncertain. Trimming shortened V by 0 bases and J by 8 bases, and 13 bases separated the two germline ends. Per germline, CDR1 MNHNS and CDR2 SASEGT. The CDR3 length is 14 residues. CDR3 loop: CASSEAPRVREAFF. CDR3 DNA: TGTGCCAGCAGTGAAGCGCCCCGAGTTAGGGAAGCTTTCTTT.